The T cell receptor beta chain described here comes from a study of CD8 T cells in ankylosing spondylitis. Study outcomes and limitations: Earlier studies detected some motif variants in reactive arthritis synovial fluid and blood. Made up of eight highly homologous variants, a TCR beta motif appeared characteristic of ankylosing spondylitis blood. Clones linked with disease were CD8+ and fairly uncommon in the peripheral blood. From matched ankylosing spondylitis synovial fluid, disease-linked clones were reportedly recovered at significantly enriched levels.

Points on this clonotype: Its target is unknown.

Quantitative 5'-RACE with molecular barcodes was used to make the TCR beta libraries. TCRdb processed the 5' RACE reads anew with MiXCR; each CDR3 protein has one entry. The data hold about 130,000 distinct CDR3 sequences, with 15% to 20% observed a single time. The germline CDR1 and CDR2 sequences are SQVTM and ANQGSEA. This CDR3 is built from 11 residues. Deletions cut 6 bases from V and 6 bases from J, with 11 bases between. Sequencing input: blood, either unsorted or a sorted T cell fraction (not recorded which). The receptor's source is a male donor with ankylosing spondylitis. This chain joins TRBV29-1 and TRBJ1-2; no firm D call. CDR3 sequence (DNA): TGCAGCGTGCCGTTGAGGGATGGCTACACCTTC. It encodes CSVPLRDGYTF.